This TCR beta chain is from a study of beta chain features in type 1 diabetes. Study-level background: On cell yields, gender and age, patients and healthy donors were similar. Notes on the study in general: Naive, central memory and regulatory TCRB repertoires appeared more similar among patients than healthy donors.

A CD45RO/CCR7/CD25/CD127/CD95/CD27 panel sorted naive, central memory, regulatory and stem cell-like memory CD4+ cells. This CDR3 contains 14 residues. V was clipped by 3 bases and J by 4 bases, with 13 bases between them. CDR1 and CDR2 (germline): GTSNPN, SVGIG (reference sequence). Expressed TCRB transcripts were sequenced, since all the RNA that had been isolated was reverse transcribed. Measured with immunoSEQ multiplex PCR; TCRdb has only the in-frame clones, and not every one. The profile shows 350,000 to 450,000 clones, more than 13% of them singletons. As for this clone: The antigen remains unidentified.

This chain uses TRBV30 with TRBJ1-3; no firm D call. The clonotype comes from a woman under 30 in good health. The sequenced material came from naive CD4+ T cells from blood. CDR3 sequence: CAWSIDLAGNTIYF. DNA of the CDR3: TGTGCCTGGAGCATCGATCTGGCCGGAAACACCATATATTTT. Combining the CDR3 with reference TRBV30 and TRBJ1-3 gives the whole variable domain SQTIHQWPATLVQPVGSPLSLECTVEGTSNPNLYWYRQAAGRGLQLLFYSVGIGQISSEVPQNLSASRPQDRQFILSSKKLLLSDSGFYLCAWSIDLAGNTIYFGEGSWLTVV.